This TCR beta chain was captured by sequencing in a study of OX40 agonist ivuxolimab in advanced cancers. Across the study: Ivuxolimab doses were 0.01, 0.1, 0.3, 1.5, 3 or 10 mg/kg every 2 weeks. Eligibility rules accepted prior anti-PD-1, anti-PD-L1 or anti-CTLA-4 therapy, and around 38% had some. Study observations and caveats: CD8+ T cells showed, on average, more clonal expansion than CD4+ cells. In the 0.1 to 3.0 mg/kg range, CD4+ and CD8+ blood T cells had expanded clonally by week 6.

As regards this clone: Its antigen remains unidentified.

V was trimmed by 1 base and J by 6 bases, leaving 14 bases between them. CDR3 size: 15 residues. CDR1 and CDR2 from the germline V gene are SGHNT and YENEEA. Using immunoSEQ multiplex PCR, the repertoire was profiled, and TCRdb retains in-frame clones only, with some absent. The table lists about 72,000 clones, around 87% of them singletons, with under 1% in the top ten. The sequencing here drew on CD4+ or CD8+ T cells sorted from blood, taken in a trial of the OX40 agonist ivuxolimab. This chain uses TRBV11-3 with TRBJ2-3; D is perhaps TRBD1 (9 bases). The receptor was isolated from an adult with an advanced solid tumor such as melanoma, head and neck, liver or kidney cancer. The CDR3 bases are TGTGCCAGCAGCTTAGTTAGCGGGACAGGGGATACGCAGTATTTT. Its translation is CASSLVSGTGDTQYF. Filled out from reference TRBV11-3 and TRBJ2-3, the complete variable domain reads EAGVVQSPRYKIIEKKQPVAFWCNPISGHNTLYWYLQNLGQGPELLIRYENEEAVDDSQLPKDRFSAERLKGVDSTLKIQPAELGDSAVYLCASSLVSGTGDTQYFGPGTRLTVL.